These 13 T cell receptor beta chains were sequenced from one sample in a study of T-cell reconstitution after alpha-beta-depleted transplantation in children. Construction of the TCRbeta library involved unique molecular identifiers. Each CDR3 protein gets one entry after TCRdb re-called the PCR reads with MiXCR. The sample holds about 240,000 distinct CDR3 sequences; about 12% are singletons and the top ten take about 2.4%. The specimen was PBMCs from the stem cell graft donor, collected from the stem cell graft. The receptors were sampled from a human donor who donated a stem cell graft to a child with acute lymphoblastic leukemia.

This clonotype was detected ten times or more. CDR3 sequence (DNA): TGCAGTGCTAGCCGGAACTCTGGAAACACCATATATTTT. Translation: CSASRNSGNTIYF. The V and J genes are TRBV20-1 and TRBJ1-3; D remains unclear. Between the trimmed V and J ends, which lost 3 bases and 0 bases, there was a span of 6 bases. Germline V gene sequence: CDR1 DFQATT, CDR2 SNEGSKA (reference sequence). The CDR3 extends over 13 amino acids.

This clonotype has a count of ten or more. The V gene is TRBV7-2, the J gene TRBJ2-1; possible D gene TRBD1, 6 bases. There are 14 residues in the CDR3. Trimming removed 5 bases from V and 2 bases from J, with 10 bases in between. Germline CDR1 SGHTA, CDR2 FQGNSA. The CDR3 here is CASSPQGTYNEQFF. Written as DNA, the CDR3 is TGTGCCAGCAGCCCCCAGGGGACCTACAATGAGCAGTTCTTC.

This clonotype was observed at least ten times. V and J are TRBV4-1 and TRBJ2-7; no reliable D call. CDR1 and CDR2 from the germline V gene are MGHRA and YSYEKL. The V and J ends lost 4 bases and 2 bases respectively, with 12 bases between them. The CDR3 runs to 14 residues. This CDR3 is CASSLRSTTYEQYF. CDR3 sequence (DNA): TGCGCCAGCAGCCTTCGAAGCACAACCTACGAGCAGTACTTC.

The table lists this clonotype with many counts. V is TRBV6-5 and J is TRBJ2-2; D is uncertain. Germline CDR1 is MNHEY and CDR2 is SVGAGI. The CDR3 totals 12 residues. V lost 6 bases to trimming and J lost 3 bases, with 5 bases between them. CDR3 sequence reads: CASRSDTGELFF. The CDR3 DNA sequence: TGTGCCAGCAGAAGCGACACCGGGGAGCTGTTTTTT.

This chain connects TRBV7-8 to TRBJ2-5; 10 bases align to TRBD1. The V and J ends lost 2 bases and 1 base, in that order; junction bases with no gene match: 1. Germline V gene lookup returns CDR1 SGHVS and CDR2 FQNEAQ. CDR3 length equals 15 residues. The CDR3: CASSLRTGGQETQYF. The CDR3 bases are TGTGCCAGCAGCTTAAGGACAGGGGGCCAAGAGACCCAGTACTTC.

In this sample, this clonotype turned up many times. V usage is TRBV6-1 and J usage is TRBJ2-3; no clear D gene. Trimming cost V 2 bases and J 1 base, with 16 bases left between them. Germline loops: CDR1 MNHNS, CDR2 SASEGT. This CDR3 comprises 17 residues. For the CDR3, the DNA is TGTGCCAGCAGTGAACGAAGGACCCCCACGGGCACAGATACGCAGTATTTT. This gives the protein CASSERRTPTGTDTQYF.

This clonotype was counted many times. This rearrangement joins TRBV20-1 to TRBJ2-1; the D is unclear. This CDR3 contains 11 residues. V was cut by 7 bases and J by 1 base, with 5 bases left in between. CDR1 DFQATT and CDR2 SNEGSKA come from the germline V gene (reference sequence). The CDR3 DNA reads as TGCAGTGGATCTTCCTACAATGAGCAGTTCTTC. It translates to CSGSSYNEQFF.

This clonotype was recorded many times. The V and J genes are TRBV29-1 and TRBJ2-3, with a weak D call TRBD2 (5 bases). CDR1 is SQVTM, CDR2 ANQGSEA, per germline. CDR3 length: 14 amino acids. The CDR3 loop is CIGVDGSATDTQYF. DNA for the CDR3: TGCATCGGGGTAGATGGGTCGGCCACAGATACGCAGTATTTT.

This clonotype was picked up many times. V is TRBV5-1 and J is TRBJ2-7, with D perhaps matching TRBD1 (6 bases). CDR1 and CDR2 from the germline V gene are SGHRS and YFSETQ. This CDR3 has 14 amino acids. The germline V and J ends were trimmed by 2 bases and 9 bases, with 18 bases remaining between them. The CDR3 DNA reads as TGCGCCAGCAGCTTTGGACAGACCTACGAGCGGCAGTACTTC. Translated, it gives CASSFGQTYERQYF.

This clonotype has ten or more counts. The V call is TRBV12-3 or TRBV12-4, the J call TRBJ1-2; D gene uncertain. V lost 1 base and J 4 bases, leaving 7 bases between the germline ends. CDR3 length equals 13 residues. CDR3 sequence: CASSLGALYGYTF. In DNA form, the CDR3 reads TGTGCCAGCAGTTTAGGGGCCCTCTATGGCTACACCTTC.

This clonotype has ten or more counts. The chain couples TRBV2 to TRBJ2-1; 9 nucleotides line up with TRBD2. Trimming at V came to 6 bases and at J to 3 bases, leaving 3 bases not matched to a gene. CDR1 and CDR2 (germline): SNHLY, FYNNEI. This CDR3 comprises 14 residues. In DNA, the CDR3 is TGTGCCAGCAGCTGGACTAGCGACTACAATGAGCAGTTCTTC. Amino acids: CASSWTSDYNEQFF.

This rearrangement joins TRBV3-1 to TRBJ2-1, with D maybe TRBD2 (6 bases). Trimming cost V 4 bases and J 9 bases, with 16 bases left between them. CDR1 LGHDT and CDR2 YNNKEL come from the germline V gene (reference sequence). CDR3 length equals 14 residues. CDR3 bases: TGTGCCAGCAGCCCACCAGCCAGGGAGGTTGAGCAGTTCTTC. It is translated as CASSPPAREVEQFF.

In its sample, this clonotype was seen many times. This chain connects TRBV10-3 to TRBJ2-1, with unresolved D. V lost 7 bases to trimming and J lost 1 base, with 14 bases between them. Per the germline V gene, CDR1 is ENHRY and CDR2 is SYGVKD. The length of the CDR3 is 15 residues. CDR3: CAIKTSNLSYNEQFF. As DNA, the CDR3 is TGTGCCATCAAGACTTCCAATTTGTCCTACAATGAGCAGTTCTTC.